The TCR beta chain described here comes from a study of blood T cells in healthy people across ages. Peripheral blood was drawn, about 10 milliliters per donor. PBMCs, at least 6 million per sample, were isolated. Study outcomes and limitations: Donor CMV infection status was unknown, possibly confounding age-related changes in expanded clonotypes.

Primers used in a second PCR of roughly 7 to 12 cycles were a sample-barcoded 5' primer and a J-beta primer mix. MiXCR, run by TCRdb on the 5' RACE reads, gives a single entry per CDR3 protein. The table has fewer than 600,000 distinct CDR3 sequences, about 28% seen once. There are a few counts of this clonotype. Its target is unknown. These same data were also listed under a study on T cells of mothers and their children.

The receptor was isolated from a boy aged 2 to 10 in good health. Input material: blood.

The CDR3: CASSVRDPNTGELFF. For the CDR3, the DNA is TGTGCCAGCAGTGTTAGGGACCCGAACACCGGGGAGCTGTTTTTT. The J gene is TRBJ2-2, the V gene TRBV6-1; D is tentatively TRBD1 or TRBD2 (5 bases each). In germline, CDR1 is MNHNS, CDR2 SASEGT. Trimming cost V 4 bases and J 0 bases, with 9 bases left between them. The CDR3 covers 15 residues.